Here is one T cell receptor beta chain with its context. Its binding antigen is unknown. No much larger clone exists at a distance of one base, and base qualities are not known. The library was generated by the immunoSEQ multiplex PCR assay. The multiplex PCR relied on a mix of 60 forward primers for TCR Vbeta segments and 13 reverse primers for TCR Jbeta segments. Amplification of the CDR3 region of rearranged TCR beta genes was performed with a multiplex PCR assay on genomic DNA. The Illumina HiSeq System was used to sequence the amplified TCR beta libraries as 87-base-pair reads. Regarding the original processing steps: A later analysis tallied 75 million to 85 million unique TCR beta chains across the 610 or so repertoires, and 10 million to 11 million of those chains were shared by two or more donors. A nearest-neighbor algorithm error-corrected the raw reads and collapsed the reads into unique sequences, merging closely related sequences to remove PCR and sequencing errors. Alignment of CDR3 sequences to IMGT reference sequences was used to assign V, D and J gene segments. Each retained sequence needed at least a six-nucleotide match to both a V gene segment and a J gene segment. Rearrangements were called productive when the CDR3 lacked stop codons and stayed in frame with V and J; all others were non-productive. CDR3 was defined by IMGT convention, running from the second conserved V-encoded cysteine to the conserved J-encoded phenylalanine. The earlier analysis of fewer than 700 of the donors excluded sequences that lacked an unambiguous match to a single V gene segment. In an earlier analysis of approximately 590 of the donors, V segments were called functional above 56.7% productive rearrangements and were called segregating when the between-donor standard deviation exceeded 5%. A statistical classification framework was built for diagnosing cytomegalovirus status from the catalog of TCR beta chain sequences. V and J gene assignment, in a later analysis, came from comparing TCR nucleotide sequences with IMGT/GENE-DB human TR gene sequences. Using the TCRdist pipeline, a later analysis assigned CDR3 sequences along with most-parsimonious VDJ recombination scenarios. In a later analysis, each TCR beta chain was defined by its CDR3 amino acid sequence together with its V-gene family, and reads lacking a unique V-gene family were excluded. To address suspected cross-contamination and a sequencing artifact, a later analysis removed around 600 highly shared, low-generation-probability nucleotide sequences. A later analysis calculated a clonal expansion index for each public chain from normalized within-repertoire ranks of inferred template counts. Generation probabilities in a later analysis came from a VDJ recombination model fitted to out-of-frame rearrangements, and those results were checked against IGoR. A later analysis scored TCR-TCR, TCR-HLA and TCR-CMV co-occurrence with hypergeometric tests, applying a repertoire-size bias correction to TCR pairs. To estimate false discovery rates, a later analysis permuted the HLA or CMV assignments 20 times. A later analysis grouped co-occurring TCRs with DBSCAN, adding TCRdist sequence similarity when clustering within HLA-allele-positive subsets. For co-occurrence clustering, repertoires with fewer than 30,000 or more than 120,000 public chains were excluded, along with about five repertoires with anomalous nucleotide sharing. TCRdb carries this immuneACCESS record with in-frame sequences only. Its versions omit some clonotypes, under half of them owing to an unresolved V gene in the studies checked, with the rest unexplained. That table furnishes V, J and clone size, whereas the DNA furnished D and trimming. The sample contains about 180,000 clones, about 86% of them found a single time. The ten largest clones take up 2.2% of the sample.

V lost 3 bases and J lost 12 bases; the stretch between them is 19 bases long. Based on the germline V gene, the CDR1 and CDR2 sequences are SGDLS and YYNGEE. From its cysteine to its phenylalanine, the CDR3 spans 14 amino acids. Of the read, only the CDR3 DNA is kept; its 42 bases are in frame from base 1. The cohort was made up of 500 to 800 healthy bone marrow donors. All cohort members were sampled while nominally healthy, although unrecorded immune exposures were likely present. The donor tested CMV seronegative, placing the donor among the roughly 340 seronegative members of the cohort. A peripheral blood sample was provided by each donor, and peripheral blood mononuclear cells were used for TCR beta sequencing. Genomic DNA extraction from the blood cell samples was performed with the Qiagen DNeasy Blood Extraction Kit. The source of the sample is a study of cytomegalovirus exposure and HLA in healthy donors (dated by TCRdb to the late 2010s). Regarding the complete study: According to an earlier analysis of 587 of the donors, about 170 million T cells yielded some 110 million unique TCR beta sequences and 276 Gb of sequence data. To decide whether each TCR beta V gene segment behaved as functional or pseudogenic, an earlier analysis of 587 of the donors relied on high-throughput TCR beta sequencing. Besides the first cohort of 666 subjects, a separate validation cohort made up of 120 different subjects was used. Donor age, sex, ethnicity and CMV serostatus were compiled alongside the repertoire data. The T cell repertoires of under 750 subjects were profiled by immunosequencing and related to cytomegalovirus serostatus. The number of donors typed differed by locus, with 629-630 for A, B, C, DRB1 and DQB1, approximately 500 for DQA1, 600 to 610 for DPA1, and around 450 for DPB1. The study combined high-throughput TCR immunosequencing, statistical association of individual TCRs with disease status, and machine learning to predict cytomegalovirus infection status. On average, around 240,000 unique TCR beta nucleotide sequences were sequenced per donor among some 430 genotyped donors of the cohort, with about 17% of those sequences being non-productive. A later analysis re-examined previously published TCR beta repertoires from roughly 720 donors and added high-resolution HLA genotyping to investigate patterns of TCR occurrence. All discovery cohort repertoires had been generated on a single sequencing platform. The later analysis used no new phenotypic data to find candidate immune exposures, relying instead on TCR beta sequences and their occurrence across donors. A later genetic analysis used genome-wide SNP genotypes for about three fifths of the 666 donors, treating that subset as a discovery cohort. The aim of the study was to test whether cataloging public T cell receptors could identify signatures of past pathogen exposure. Approximately 310 gigabases of sequencing data and approximately 85 million unique TCR sequences were included in an early release covering about 700 HLA-typed donors. Because of strong linkage in the cohort, four to six DR-DQ haplotypes were treated as single units for association and clustering. Of the roughly 400 genotyped donors, 65% to 90% fell in the genetic ancestry cluster associated with self-reported Caucasian donors. Both class I and class II loci were covered by HLA typing, at four-digit resolution.

Overall results and qualifications from the work: In a later analysis, the rate of TCR association differed among HLA loci, with DRB1 alleles having the most associated TCRs and HLA-C alleles having the fewest. HLA typing was unavailable for some donors at each locus, so association tests used only the typed subset. At a false discovery rate of 0.05, a later analysis linked some 18,000 TCR beta sequences to specific HLA alleles. The study listed 164 TCR beta chains as associated with cytomegalovirus. Correlated functional status among segregating V segments might reflect linkage disequilibrium, but an unknown experimental factor could not be ruled out. In a later genetic analysis, fewer N-insertions in productive TCRs were reported among donors in an Asian-associated ancestry cluster than the roughly 700-donor mean. When HLA alleles, especially DR and DQ, strongly co-occurred, attributing TCR associations to individual alleles was difficult. Compared with equally common non-associated chains, HLA-associated TCR beta chains in a later analysis were more clonally expanded and had lower generation probabilities. The classifier was reported to diagnose cytomegalovirus status with high specificity and sensitivity in both the original cohort and the validation cohort. In this cohort, only TCR beta chains were sequenced, and detectable features were limited by the absence of alpha or paired-chain data. A later analysis reported that several top co-occurrence clusters appeared linked to parvovirus B19, influenza, CMV and Epstein-Barr virus. The earlier analysis of 587 of the donors excluded seventeen rarely observed V segments, including chromosome 9 orphons, because counts were too low. In vitro tests confirmed that a few of the cytomegalovirus-associated TCR beta chains recognize cytomegalovirus antigens. Immune exposure information for the cohort was limited to CMV serostatus. A further reported finding was that TCR beta sequences accurately predicted the HLA-A and HLA-B alleles for most subjects in the first cohort. Most TCR sequences were observed very rarely across donors, whereas some public TCRs were present in many individuals. The sequencing pipeline was judged likely to have produced a cluster of highly shared sequence variants as a technical artifact. V-gene and J-gene trimming of TCR beta chains was associated with a missense DCLRE1C variant in a later genetic analysis, and the association was replicated in an independent cohort. According to a later analysis, most CMV-associated TCR beta chains appeared to be HLA-restricted, and the HLA associations seemed to be driven largely by CMV exposure. According to the authors, the approach could potentially be generalized to other disease states and immunological phenotypes. An earlier analysis of some 560 of the donors showed that most TCR beta V segments appeared in productive rearrangements either about 87% or about 30% of the time, which broadly matched IMGT annotations. Some IMGT-functional V segments, including TRBV6-2 and TRBV6-3, could not be told apart with the 87-base-pair reads, so those segments were excluded. Presence/absence analyses assumed roughly uniform sequencing depth across donors, an assumption that may not hold.

Material: PBMCs. The chain is encoded by TRBV9 joined to TRBJ2-4; TRBD1 is possibly the D segment (5 matching bases). The sequence derives from a woman in her 30s in good health and CMV-seronegative. The sequence in DNA is TGTGCCAGCAGCGAGGGTGCAGGGTTGGCCAGTCAGTACTTC. Its product reads: CASSEGAGLASQYF.